This T cell receptor beta chain appears in the sequencing data of a study of OX40 agonist ivuxolimab in advanced cancers. Overall study context: Patients enrolled in dose escalation were diagnosed with hepatocellular carcinoma, melanoma, renal cell or head and neck cancer.

Comment on this clone: Antigen: not known.

Profiled with immunoSEQ multiplex PCR; TCRdb holds only in-frame clones, not every one. This sample has 90,000 or so clones, with approximately 90% found just once. Findings and limits, study-wide: There was clonal expansion of CD4+ and CD8+ blood T cells by week 6 at 0.1 to 3.0 mg/kg.

Germline V lookup: CDR1 MNHEY, CDR2 SMNVEV (reference sequence). V was pared by 8 bases and J by 4 bases, with 11 bases between. The CDR3 is made up of 12 amino acids. The sequenced sample was CD4+ or CD8+ T cells sorted from blood, obtained in a trial of the OX40 agonist ivuxolimab. The source is an adult with an advanced solid tumor such as melanoma, head and neck, liver or kidney cancer. The chain employs TRBV27 and TRBJ2-5, with D hard to call. CDR3 in amino acids: CASEVRRETQYF. The CDR3 DNA follows: TGTGCCAGCGAGGTACGAAGAGAGACCCAGTACTTC.